The 31 T cell receptor beta chains below all came from one sample that was sequenced in a study of control samples from healthy donors and cancer patients. The method was immunoSEQ multiplex PCR; TCRdb's version includes in-frame clones alone and lacks a portion of them. The sample lists around 130,000 clones; just under 90% were seen once. The source material was PBMCs. Receptors originate from a man between 50 and 59 years old with head and neck cancer.

CDR3 sequence reads: CASSSSVYTKGETQYF. As DNA, the CDR3 is TGCGCCAGCAGCTCTTCCGTCTACACCAAGGGTGAGACCCAGTACTTC. J is TRBJ2-5 and V is TRBV5-1; no reliable D call. The CDR3 is 16 residues long. With 3 bases removed from V and 5 bases from J, the gap between germline ends came to 20 bases. The germline V gene encodes CDR1 SGHRS and CDR2 YFSETQ.

This chain links TRBV5-8 with TRBJ1-1, with D unresolved. Germline assignment: CDR1 SGHTS and CDR2 YDEGEE. The germline V and J ends were trimmed by 3 bases and 0 bases, with 3 bases remaining between them. The CDR3 has 12 residues. The CDR3 protein is CASSSVNTEAFF. The CDR3, as DNA: TGTGCCAGCAGCTCGGTGAACACTGAAGCTTTCTTT.

The chain recombines TRBV27 with TRBJ1-2, with D hard to call. Between the trimmed V and J ends, which lost 0 bases and 1 base, there was a span of 6 bases. CDR1 is MNHEY, CDR2 SMNVEV, per germline (reference sequence). The CDR3 has 14 amino acids. The CDR3 DNA is TGTGCCAGCAGTTTATCACGGGATAACTATGGCTACACCTTC. It encodes CASSLSRDNYGYTF.

V is TRBV19 and J is TRBJ2-7; D unresolved. There are 13 residues in the CDR3. Germline assignment: CDR1 LNHDA and CDR2 SQIVND (reference sequence). V lost 6 bases and J lost 1, with 10 bases in between. The CDR3 nucleotides are TGTGCCAGTAGAAAGGACGGTTCCTACGAGCAGTACTTC. This codes for CASRKDGSYEQYF.

The chain carries TRBV6-4 and TRBJ2-3; 7 bases are shared with TRBD2. The J segment lost 4 bases and the V segment lost 7 bases, leaving 11 bases of the junction unmatched. The CDR3 runs to 15 residues. Looked up from germline, CDR1 is MRHNA and CDR2 is SNTAGT. The CDR3 loop reads CASKIGGSRSDTQYF. The DNA for the CDR3 is TGTGCCAGCAAAATTGGCGGGAGTAGATCAGATACGCAGTATTTT.

This rearrangement joins TRBV28 to TRBJ2-7; D might be TRBD1 (6 bases). Germline-derived CDR1 and CDR2 are MDHEN and SYDVKM. This CDR3 region has 17 residues. Trimming shortened V by 5 bases and J by 0 bases, and 20 bases separated the two germline ends. CDR3 coding DNA: TGTGCCAGCAGTCCATGGGAAGGGGGTTATTCCTCCTACGAGCAGTACTTC. Amino acid sequence: CASSPWEGGYSSYEQYF.

CDR3 residues: CASSSSGAGGYNEQFF. The CDR3 DNA reads TGTGCCAGCAGCTCCTCCGGGGCGGGAGGCTACAATGAGCAGTTCTTC. V is TRBV6-2 or TRBV6-3 and J is TRBJ2-1; 8 bases match TRBD2. V gave up 6 bases and J gave up 3 bases; unmatched junction bases: 10. The CDR3 has 16 amino acids. CDR1 and CDR2 from the germline V gene are MNHEY and SVGEGT.

The chain employs TRBV6-5 and TRBJ2-5, with 8 bases matching TRBD1. Per germline, CDR1 MNHEY and CDR2 SVGAGI. The CDR3 is 13 amino acids. J gave up 1 base and V 6 bases, and 1 base lay outside the gene matches. The CDR3 sequence is CASSGQGQETQYF. The CDR3 coding sequence is TGTGCCAGCAGCGGACAGGGCCAAGAGACCCAGTACTTC.

The J gene is TRBJ1-1, the V gene TRBV4-1; the D is unclear. This CDR3 contains 15 residues. The germline V gene encodes CDR1 MGHRA and CDR2 YSYEKL. V was clipped by 0 bases and J by 1 base, with 9 bases between them. The CDR3 here is CASSQDRLQNTEAFF. For the CDR3, the DNA is TGCGCCAGCAGCCAAGATAGGCTTCAGAACACTGAAGCTTTCTTT.

The chain recombines TRBV7-3 with TRBJ2-2; D perhaps matches TRBD2 (6 bases). Germline-derived CDR1 and CDR2 are SGHTA and FQGTGA. This CDR3 region has 16 residues. The V and J ends lost 1 base and 1 base respectively, with 10 bases between them. The CDR3 spells CASSLIPGENTGELFF. CDR3 nucleotide sequence: TGTGCCAGCAGCTTAATCCCGGGGGAGAACACCGGGGAGCTGTTTTTT.

V gene TRBV5-6 combines with J gene TRBJ2-5; 10 nucleotides match TRBD1. The J call is in doubt because the DNA end fits TRBJ2-7 better. The CDR3 has 14 amino acids. The V gene's germline CDR1 is SGHDT and CDR2 YYEEEE. As DNA, the CDR3 is TGTGCCAGCAGCTTAGGGACAGGGGTTTACGAGCAGTACTTC. Its translation is CASSLGTGVYEQYF.

To note about this clone: At one of its ends the junction is not consistent with the germline gene, which may arise from a read error. The CDR3 protein is CAISEQTTGDLVF. DNA for the CDR3: TGTGCCATCAGTGAGCAAACTACAGGGGATTTAGTTTTT. The V and J genes are TRBV10-3 and TRBJ1-6; TRBD1 agrees at 7 bases. Per germline, CDR1 ENHRY and CDR2 SYGVKD. The CDR3 has 13 residues.

This chain links TRBV19 with TRBJ2-3; D is possibly TRBD2 (6 bases). Germline lookup yields CDR1 LNHDA and CDR2 SQIVND (reference sequence). Trimming stripped 1 base from V and 1 base from J, with 6 bases between. The CDR3 covers 14 residues. The CDR3 sequence is CASSIAGGTDTQYF. CDR3 DNA sequence: TGTGCCAGTAGTATAGCGGGGGGCACAGATACGCAGTATTTT.

V usage is TRBV4-2 and J usage is TRBJ2-7; a possible D gene is TRBD2 (5 bases). This CDR3 contains 15 residues. CDR1 LGHNA and CDR2 YNFKEQ come from the germline V gene. The germline V and J ends were trimmed by 0 bases and 6 bases, with 15 bases remaining between them. This chain's CDR3 is CASSQDLSVAGEQYF. As DNA, the CDR3 is TGTGCCAGCAGCCAAGATCTTAGCGTCGCCGGCGAGCAGTACTTC.

The chain has TRBV3-1 (or the pseudogene TRBV3-2) and TRBJ2-5; tentative D call: TRBD2 (6 bases). CDR3 size: 13 residues. V lost 3 bases and J 5 bases, leaving 10 bases between the germline ends. CDR1 and CDR2 from the germline V gene are LGHDT and YNNKEL (reference sequence). In DNA, the CDR3 is TGTGCCAGCAGCCAGGGAGGTACGGAGACCCAGTACTTC. Protein sequence: CASSQGGTETQYF.

The chain couples TRBV9 to TRBJ2-3, with unresolved D. Per germline, CDR1 SGDLS and CDR2 YYNGEE. V was trimmed by 0 bases and J by 4 bases, leaving 6 bases between them. The CDR3 runs 13 residues. The chain's CDR3 is CASSVDGADTQYF. The CDR3 coding sequence is TGTGCCAGCAGCGTAGATGGGGCAGATACGCAGTATTTT.

This sequence joins TRBV18 and TRBJ2-7; D might be TRBD1 (5 bases). Germline CDR1 and CDR2: KGHSH and LQKENI. This CDR3 is 14 amino acids long. The V end lost 0 bases, the J end lost 6 bases, and 12 bases lay between the germline ends. The CDR3 nucleotides are TGTGCCAGCTCACCACCGAAGGGGTGGACCGAGCAGTACTTC. Protein product: CASSPPKGWTEQYF. Filled out from reference TRBV18 and TRBJ2-7, the complete variable domain reads NAGVMQNPRHLVRRRGQEARLRCSPMKGHSHVYWYRQLPEEGLKFMVYLQKENIIDESGMPKERFSAEFPKEGPSILRIQQVVRGDSAAYFCASSPPKGWTEQYFGPGTRLTVT.

V usage is TRBV5-8 and J usage is TRBJ2-7, with 11 bases lining up with TRBD2. The CDR3 has 15 amino acids. Germline values: CDR1 SGHTS, CDR2 YDEGEE. After removal of 4 bases from V and 1 base from J, the junction contained 4 bases not matched to a gene. The CDR3 region has the DNA TGTGCCAGCAGCCCGGTAGCGGGAGGGTCCTACGAGCAGTACTTC. Protein sequence: CASSPVAGGSYEQYF.

The chain carries TRBV24-1 and TRBJ2-1, with D uncertain. Germline V CDR1 and CDR2: KGHDR, SFDVKD. The V and J ends lost 1 base and 3 bases respectively, with 12 bases between them. The CDR3 is 16 residues long. CDR3 DNA: TGTGCCACCAGTGATTTTCCGGCTAGTAGCTACAATGAGCAGTTCTTC. This encodes CATSDFPASSYNEQFF.

This clone came up once. J is TRBJ2-5 and V is TRBV6-2 or TRBV6-3, with TRBD2 matching 9 bases. There are 16 residues in the CDR3. Per the germline V gene, CDR1 is MNHEY and CDR2 is SVGEGT. V was clipped by 2 bases and J by 0 bases; unmatched bases: 4. Here the CDR3 reads CASSYHSGRYQETQYF. DNA for the CDR3: TGTGCCAGCAGTTACCATAGCGGGAGATACCAAGAGACCCAGTACTTC.

This chain joins TRBV29-1 and TRBJ2-3; D is unresolved. In germline, CDR1 is SQVTM, CDR2 ANQGSEA. This CDR3 has 12 amino acids. V was cut by 4 bases and J by 3 bases, with 8 bases left in between. Written as DNA, the CDR3 is TGCAGCGTTGTGGAAGTAACAGATACGCAGTATTTT. Protein sequence: CSVVEVTDTQYF.

The CDR3 bases are TGTGCCAGCAGCCCCGGGCCTCGGGGGGCCAAAAACATTCAGTACTTC. It codes for CASSPGPRGAKNIQYF. The genes are TRBV3-1 (or the pseudogene TRBV3-2) and TRBJ2-4; a weak D match, TRBD2 (6 bases). V lost 4 bases to trimming and J lost 1 base, with 14 bases between them. The CDR3 loop spans 16 amino acids. From germline, CDR1 is LGHDT and CDR2 YNNKEL (reference sequence).

This chain connects TRBV5-8 to TRBJ1-5, with 7 bases aligning to TRBD1. The germline V gene encodes CDR1 SGHTS and CDR2 YDEGEE. The CDR3 extends over 17 amino acids. V lost 6 bases, J lost 0 bases, and 12 bases stayed unmatched. This CDR3 is CASMRTGLSFSNQPQHF. The CDR3, as DNA: TGTGCCAGCATGAGGACAGGCTTAAGCTTTAGCAATCAGCCCCAGCATTTT.

This chain uses TRBV28 with TRBJ1-3; 9 nucleotides agree with TRBD1. The V gene's germline CDR1 is MDHEN and CDR2 SYDVKM. V gave up 7 bases and J gave up 7 bases; unmatched junction bases: 8. This CDR3 has 14 amino acids. CDR3 sequence: CASTPGTGRNTIYF. The CDR3 DNA reads as TGTGCCAGCACCCCCGGGACAGGGAGGAACACCATATATTTT.

The chain has TRBV11-2 and TRBJ2-2, with no clear D. Germline loops: CDR1 SGHAT, CDR2 FQNNGV. This CDR3 comprises 10 residues. V was clipped by 11 bases and J by 6 bases, with 7 bases between them. The CDR3 here is CAVLSGELFF. CDR3 bases: TGTGCCGTTCTCTCCGGGGAGCTGTTTTTT. The complete variable domain, with remaining parts taken from reference TRBV11-2 and TRBJ2-2, reads EAGVAQSPRYKIIEKRQSVAFWCNPISGHATLYWYQQILGQGPKLLIQFQNNGVVDDSQLPKDRFSAERLKGVDSTLKIQPAKLEDSAVYLCAVLSGELFFGEGSRLTVL.

This chain connects TRBV7-8 to TRBJ1-2; D call uncertain. The CDR3 runs 15 residues. Trimming shortened V by 5 bases and J by 1 base, and 14 bases separated the two germline ends. Germline V CDR1 and CDR2: SGHVS, FQNEAQ. The chain's CDR3 is CASSLFGDFNYGYTF. CDR3 bases: TGTGCCAGCAGCCTTTTCGGCGATTTTAACTATGGCTACACCTTC. The variable domain in full, with the rest retrieved from reference TRBV7-8 and TRBJ1-2, is GAGVSQSPRYKVAKRGQDVALRCDPISGHVSLFWYQQALGQGPEFLTYFQNEAQLDKSGLPSDRFFAERPEGSVSTLKIQRTQQEDSAVYLCASSLFGDFNYGYTFGSGTRLTVV.

V gene TRBV4-1 combines with J gene TRBJ1-5; 7 bases are shared with TRBD1. In germline, CDR1 is MGHRA, CDR2 YSYEKL. The CDR3 contains 17 residues. V trimming: 2 bases; J trimming: 3 bases; junction bases outside the gene matches: 10. CDR3 sequence: CASSQSRPGQNNQPQHF. The CDR3 nucleotides read TGCGCCAGCAGCCAATCCCGACCGGGACAGAACAATCAGCCCCAGCATTTT.

The V call is TRBV4-1, the J call TRBJ2-3, with D possibly matching TRBD2 (6 bases). This CDR3 spans 18 amino acids. V was clipped by 0 bases and J by 3 bases, with 19 bases between them. Germline V CDR1 and CDR2: MGHRA, YSYEKL. CDR3: CASSQEPRLSGRTDTQYF. In DNA, the CDR3 is TGCGCCAGCAGCCAAGAACCCCGGCTTAGCGGACGAACAGATACGCAGTATTTT.

J is TRBJ2-7 and V is TRBV6-5; either TRBD1 or TRBD2 may supply D (6 bases each). The CDR3 spans 15 residues. V lost 4 bases to trimming and J lost 0 bases, with 13 bases between them. Germline V CDR1 and CDR2: MNHEY, SVGAGI. The CDR3 DNA sequence: TGTGCCAGCAGTTTAAGGGGGGCGGGCTCCTACGAGCAGTACTTC. Its protein is CASSLRGAGSYEQYF.

The V gene is TRBV6-5, the J gene TRBJ2-7, with D tentatively TRBD1 (6 bases). From germline, CDR1 is MNHEY and CDR2 SVGAGI. The ends were cut back, 7 bases at V and 3 bases at J, with 16 bases in the middle. This CDR3 region has 14 residues. Here the CDR3 DNA reads TGTGCCAGCAACCCTCATGGGACAATCTACGAGCAGTACTTC. Translated: CASNPHGTIYEQYF.

The chain has TRBV9 and TRBJ2-1, with a weak D call TRBD2 (5 bases). The CDR3 is made up of 16 amino acids. The germline V gene encodes CDR1 SGDLS and CDR2 YYNGEE. V shed 6 bases and J shed 3 bases, with 19 bases lying between them. CDR3 in amino acids: CASTRGSSSHYNEQFF. The CDR3 region has the DNA TGTGCCAGCACCAGAGGGTCGTCCTCCCACTACAATGAGCAGTTCTTC.